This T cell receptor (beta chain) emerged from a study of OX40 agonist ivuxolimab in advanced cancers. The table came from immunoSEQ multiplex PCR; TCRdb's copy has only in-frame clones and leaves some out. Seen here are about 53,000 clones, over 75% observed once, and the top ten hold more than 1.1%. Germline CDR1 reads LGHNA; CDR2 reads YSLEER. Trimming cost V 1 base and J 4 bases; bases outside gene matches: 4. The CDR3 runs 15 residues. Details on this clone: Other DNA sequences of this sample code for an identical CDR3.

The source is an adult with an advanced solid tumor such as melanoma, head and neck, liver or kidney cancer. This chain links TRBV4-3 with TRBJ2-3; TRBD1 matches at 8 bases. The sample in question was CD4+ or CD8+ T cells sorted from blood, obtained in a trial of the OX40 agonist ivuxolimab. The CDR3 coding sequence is TGCGCCAGCAGCCAAGCGGACAGGGTATCAGATACGCAGTATTTT. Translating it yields CASSQADRVSDTQYF.